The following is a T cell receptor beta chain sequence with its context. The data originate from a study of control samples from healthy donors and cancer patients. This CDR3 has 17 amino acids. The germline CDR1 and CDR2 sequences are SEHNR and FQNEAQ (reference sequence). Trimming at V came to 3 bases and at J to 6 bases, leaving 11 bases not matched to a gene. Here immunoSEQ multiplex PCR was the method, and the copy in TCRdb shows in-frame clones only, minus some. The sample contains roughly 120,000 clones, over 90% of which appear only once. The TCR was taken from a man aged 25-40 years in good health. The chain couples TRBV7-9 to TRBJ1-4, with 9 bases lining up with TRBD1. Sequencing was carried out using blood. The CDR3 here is CASSFRGQGPEHEKLFF. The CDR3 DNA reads TGTGCCAGCAGCTTTAGAGGACAGGGGCCCGAGCATGAAAAACTGTTTTTT.